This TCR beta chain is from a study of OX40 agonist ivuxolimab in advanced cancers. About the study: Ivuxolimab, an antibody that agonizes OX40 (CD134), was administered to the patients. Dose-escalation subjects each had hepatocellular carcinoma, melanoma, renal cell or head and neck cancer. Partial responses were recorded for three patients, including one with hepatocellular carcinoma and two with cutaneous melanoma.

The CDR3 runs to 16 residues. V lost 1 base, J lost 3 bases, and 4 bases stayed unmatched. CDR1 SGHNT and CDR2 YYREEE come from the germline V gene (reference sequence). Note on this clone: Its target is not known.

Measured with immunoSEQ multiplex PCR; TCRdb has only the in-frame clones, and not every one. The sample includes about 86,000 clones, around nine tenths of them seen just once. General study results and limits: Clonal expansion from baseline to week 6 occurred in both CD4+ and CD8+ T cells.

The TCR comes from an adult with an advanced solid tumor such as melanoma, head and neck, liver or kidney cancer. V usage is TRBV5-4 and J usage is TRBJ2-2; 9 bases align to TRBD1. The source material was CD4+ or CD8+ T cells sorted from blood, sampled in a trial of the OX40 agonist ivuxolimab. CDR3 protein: CASSLKDRGDTGELFF. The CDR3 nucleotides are TGTGCCAGCAGCTTGAAGGACAGGGGCGACACCGGGGAGCTGTTTTTT.